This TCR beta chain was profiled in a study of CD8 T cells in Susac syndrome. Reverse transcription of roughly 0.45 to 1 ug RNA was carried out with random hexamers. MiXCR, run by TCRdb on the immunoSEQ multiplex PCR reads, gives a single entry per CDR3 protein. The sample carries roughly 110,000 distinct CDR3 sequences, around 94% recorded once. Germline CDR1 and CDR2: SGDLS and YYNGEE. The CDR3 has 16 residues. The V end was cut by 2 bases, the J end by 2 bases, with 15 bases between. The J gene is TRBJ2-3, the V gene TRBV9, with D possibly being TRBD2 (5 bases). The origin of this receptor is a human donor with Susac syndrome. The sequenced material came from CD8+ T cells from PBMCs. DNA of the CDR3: TGTGCCAGCAGCGTTTTTAGTACGGGGATCACAGATACGCAGTATTTT. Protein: CASSVFSTGITDTQYF.